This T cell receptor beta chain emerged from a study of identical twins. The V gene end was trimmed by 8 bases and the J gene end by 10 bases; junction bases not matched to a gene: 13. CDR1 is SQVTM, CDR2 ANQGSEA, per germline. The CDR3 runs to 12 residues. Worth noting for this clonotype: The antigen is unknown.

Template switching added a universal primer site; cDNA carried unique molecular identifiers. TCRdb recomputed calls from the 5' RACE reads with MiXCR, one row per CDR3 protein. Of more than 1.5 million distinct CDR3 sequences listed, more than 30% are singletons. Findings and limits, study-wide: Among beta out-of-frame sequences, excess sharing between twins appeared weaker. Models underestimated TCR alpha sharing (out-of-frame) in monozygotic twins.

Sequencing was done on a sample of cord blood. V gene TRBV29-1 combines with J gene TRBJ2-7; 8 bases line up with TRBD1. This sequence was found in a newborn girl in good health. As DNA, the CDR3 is TGCAGCTCACGACAGGGGTACAATGATCAGTACTTC. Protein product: CSSRQGYNDQYF.